This TCR beta chain was identified in a study of T cells in Graves' hyperthyroidism and ophthalmopathy. This clonotype appeared many times. CDR1 is MNHEY, CDR2 SMNVEV, per germline (reference sequence). The junction had 4 bases not matched to a gene; V was cut back by 7 bases and J by 3 bases. The length of the CDR3 is 14 residues. RNA transcripts were the template for amplifying TCR beta CDR3 regions. The HTBI primer set was used in a first-round RT-PCR of the TCR CDR3. One entry per CDR3 protein, called by TCRdb with MiXCR from the multiplex PCR reads. This sample carries some 600,000 distinct CDR3 sequences, roughly 14% of them seen once, and the ten largest clones take roughly 6.2%.

The sequenced sample consisted of blood. V is TRBV27 and J is TRBJ2-1; TRBD1 agrees at 9 bases. The receptor was derived from a woman aged 30 to 39 with Graves' hyperthyroidism that later progressed to Graves' ophthalmopathy. The CDR3 here is CASIPGQGYNEQFF. The CDR3, as DNA: TGTGCCAGCATTCCGGGACAGGGCTACAATGAGCAGTTCTTC.